A selection of T cell receptor beta chains follows, all from one sample in a study of OX40 agonist ivuxolimab in advanced cancers. Assay: immunoSEQ multiplex PCR; the TCRdb copy retains only in-frame clones and omits some. The sample contains about 41,000 clones, about 87% of which appear only once. This material consisted of CD4+ or CD8+ T cells sorted from blood, taken in a trial of the OX40 agonist ivuxolimab. The receptors stem from an adult with an advanced solid tumor such as melanoma, head and neck, liver or kidney cancer. Each CDR3 is given with its conserved first and last residue. D genes are given only for firm matches. Clone size appears in some rows only: once, few, many, or a class for an expanded clone.

>once|TRBJ1-6|TRBD1|TRBV5-4
TGTGCCAGCCGGGGGACAGGGGACGTTGGGTCACCCCTCCACTTT
CASRGTGDVGSPLHF
>NA|TRBJ2-7|NA|TRBV14
TGTGCCAGCAGCCATCCCTACGAGCAGTACTTC
CASSHPYEQYF
>NA|TRBJ1-2|NA|TRBV6-6
TGTGCCAGCAGTTTCCGGGATTCCTTTTATGGCTACACCTTC
CASSFRDSFYGYTF
>once|TRBJ1-5|NA|TRBV5-6
TGTGCCAGCAGCTCGGGCTCAGGGATCGGTCAGCCCCAGCATTTT
CASSSGSGIGQPQHF
>NA|TRBJ1-2|TRBD1|TRBV30
TGTGCCTGGAATTCAGGGGGCGATCATGGCTACACCTTC
CAWNSGGDHGYTF
>NA|TRBJ1-3|NA|TRBV7-9
TGTGCCAGACAAGAAGGCGCTGGAAACACCATATATTTT
CARQEGAGNTIYF
>NA|TRBJ1-3|NA|TRBV7-8
TGTGCCAGCAGCAATAGTGGAAACACCATATATTTT
CASSNSGNTIYF
>once|TRBJ1-4|TRBD1|TRBV5-1
TGCGCCAGCAGCAATGTTGGGACAGCTAATGAAAAACTGTTTTTT
CASSNVGTANEKLFF
>NA|TRBJ1-4|NA|TRBV11-2
TGTGCCAGCAGCTTAGAAGTTGAGGGGAGAAGGGAAAAACTGTTTTTT
CASSLEVEGRREKLFF
>NA|TRBJ1-3|NA|TRBV5-8
TGTGCCAGCAGCTCCAAGAGAACGGGACCATGGGGAAACACCATATATTTT
CASSSKRTGPWGNTIYF
>NA|TRBJ1-1|TRBD1|TRBV5-8
TGTGCCAGCAGCTTAGACAGGGGTACTGAAGCTTTCTTT
CASSLDRGTEAFF
>NA|TRBJ2-7|TRBD1|TRBV7-8
TGTGCCAGCAGCTCTCCGGGACAGGGATTTGGGGAGCAGTACTTC
CASSSPGQGFGEQYF
>NA|TRBJ2-5|NA|TRBV5-1
TGCGCCAGCAGCTTGTGGCCCCAAGAGACCCAGTACTTC
CASSLWPQETQYF
>NA|TRBJ2-5|TRBD2|TRBV29-1
TGCAGCGTAGCGGGGGGGCGAGAGACCCAGTACTTC
CSVAGGRETQYF
>NA|TRBJ1-5|NA|TRBV10-1
TGCGCCAGCAGTGAGTCGGGAAAGGACAGACCATATAGCAATCAGCCCCAGCATTTT
CASSESGKDRPYSNQPQHF